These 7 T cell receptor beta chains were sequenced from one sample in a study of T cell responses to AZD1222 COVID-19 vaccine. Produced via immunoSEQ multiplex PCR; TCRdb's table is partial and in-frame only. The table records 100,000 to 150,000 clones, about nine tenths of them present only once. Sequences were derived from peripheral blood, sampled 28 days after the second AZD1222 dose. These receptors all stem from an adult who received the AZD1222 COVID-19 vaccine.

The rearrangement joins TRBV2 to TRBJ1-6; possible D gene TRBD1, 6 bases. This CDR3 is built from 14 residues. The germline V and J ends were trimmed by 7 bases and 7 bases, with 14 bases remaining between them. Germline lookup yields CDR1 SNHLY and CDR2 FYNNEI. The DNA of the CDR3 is TGTGCCAGCAATCTAGGACAGATGAATTCACCCCTCCACTTT. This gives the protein CASNLGQMNSPLHF.

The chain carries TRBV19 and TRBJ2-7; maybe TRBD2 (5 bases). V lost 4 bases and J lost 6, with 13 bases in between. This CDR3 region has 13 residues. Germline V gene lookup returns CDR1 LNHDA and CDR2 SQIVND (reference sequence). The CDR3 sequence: CASSRGYRGEQYF. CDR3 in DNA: TGTGCCAGTAGTAGAGGCTACCGGGGCGAGCAGTACTTC.

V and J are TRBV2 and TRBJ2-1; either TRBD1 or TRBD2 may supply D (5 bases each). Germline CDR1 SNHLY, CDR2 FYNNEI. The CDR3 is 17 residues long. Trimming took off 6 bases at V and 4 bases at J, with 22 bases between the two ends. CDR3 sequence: CASSAKSGTKTYNEQFF. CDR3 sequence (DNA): TGTGCCAGCAGCGCAAAGTCCGGGACCAAGACTTACAATGAGCAGTTCTTC.

CDR3 coding DNA: TGCAGCGTGGAAAATGACTACGAGCAGTACTTC. This translates into CSVENDYEQYF. The rearrangement joins TRBV29-1 to TRBJ2-7; D is unclear. The germline V and J ends were trimmed by 6 bases and 3 bases, with 9 bases remaining between them. In germline, CDR1 is SQVTM, CDR2 ANQGSEA. This CDR3 comprises 11 residues.

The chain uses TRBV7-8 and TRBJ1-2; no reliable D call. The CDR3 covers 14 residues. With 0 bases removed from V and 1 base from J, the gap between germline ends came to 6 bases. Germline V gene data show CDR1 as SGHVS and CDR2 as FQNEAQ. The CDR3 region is CASSLAEVNYGYTF. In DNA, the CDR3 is TGTGCCAGCAGCTTAGCGGAAGTTAACTATGGCTACACCTTC.

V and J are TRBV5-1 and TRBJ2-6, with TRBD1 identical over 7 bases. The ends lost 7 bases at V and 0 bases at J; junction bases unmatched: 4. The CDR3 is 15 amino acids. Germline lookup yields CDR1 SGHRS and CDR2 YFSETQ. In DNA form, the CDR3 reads TGCGCCAGCGGACAGGCACTCTCTGGGGCCAACGTCCTGACTTTC. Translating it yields CASGQALSGANVLTF.

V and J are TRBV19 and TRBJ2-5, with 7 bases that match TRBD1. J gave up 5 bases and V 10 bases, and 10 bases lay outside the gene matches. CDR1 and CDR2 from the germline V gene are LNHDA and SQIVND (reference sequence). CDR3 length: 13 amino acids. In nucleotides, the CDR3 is TGTGCCACTCAGCCGACAGGGTTGGAGACCCAGTACTTC. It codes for CATQPTGLETQYF.